Presented here are 21 T cell receptor beta chains from one specimen sequenced in a study of blood T cells in healthy people across ages. Primers used in a second PCR of about 7 to 12 cycles were a sample-barcoded 5' primer and a J-beta primer mix. TCRdb redid the calling of the 5' RACE reads with MiXCR, one entry per CDR3 protein. The sample lists roughly 720,000 distinct CDR3 sequences, about 53% seen once, with about 42% in the top ten. The sample comprised blood. These receptors all come from a man older than 75 in good health.

This clonotype was observed a handful of times. The chain combines TRBV6-2 or TRBV6-3 with TRBJ2-4; the D is unclear. The V gene's germline CDR1 is MNHEY and CDR2 SVGEGT. Between the trimmed V and J ends, which lost 2 bases and 6 bases, there was a span of 14 bases. The CDR3 totals 15 residues. In DNA, the CDR3 is TGTGCCAGCAGTTACGGGGATCTCCGACTAAACATTCAGTACTTC. Its protein product is CASSYGDLRLNIQYF.

This clonotype was found a few times. CDR3 loop: CASSQGLAGFTDTQYF. The CDR3 nucleotides are TGTGCCAGCAGCCAAGGGTTAGCGGGTTTCACAGATACGCAGTATTTT. The chain uses TRBV3-1 and TRBJ2-3; 7 bases match TRBD2. Trimming at V came to 1 base and at J to 2 bases, leaving 6 bases not matched to a gene. Germline lookup yields CDR1 LGHDT and CDR2 YNNKEL (reference sequence). The CDR3 contains 16 residues.

As for this clonotype: Its ends do not fully match the called genes, so a read error is possible. The chain joins TRBV9 to TRBJ2-3; TRBD2 matches at 7 bases. The CDR3 is made up of 14 amino acids. Germline lookup yields CDR1 SGDLS and CDR2 YYNGEE. CDR3 region: CASSPEGLRNTRYF. The CDR3 DNA reads as TGTGCCAGCAGCCCAGAGGGACTAAGAAATACGCGGTATTTT.

The chain combines TRBV9 with TRBJ2-1; perhaps TRBD2 as D (5 bases). From germline, CDR1 is SGDLS and CDR2 YYNGEE. The CDR3 consists of 16 residues. Trimming stripped 0 bases from V and 2 bases from J, with 12 bases between. For the CDR3, the DNA is TGTGCCAGCAGCGTAGATCCGGGAATGCCCTACAATGAGCAGTTCTTC. It encodes CASSVDPGMPYNEQFF.

This clonotype is a singleton in its sample. CDR3 amino acids: CASSLEVGRVAEAFF. DNA of the CDR3: TGCGCCAGCAGCTTGGAGGTAGGGCGGGTCGCTGAAGCTTTCTTT. The chain uses TRBV5-1 and TRBJ1-1; no reliable D call. Trimming took off 0 bases at V and 6 bases at J, with 15 bases between the two ends. Germline lookup yields CDR1 SGHRS and CDR2 YFSETQ. The length of the CDR3 is 15 residues. The full variable domain, its missing parts supplied by reference TRBV5-1 and TRBJ1-1, is KAGVTQTPRYLIKTRGQQVTLSCSPISGHRSVSWYQQTPGQGLQFLFEYFSETQRNKGNFPGRFSGRQFSNSRSEMNVSTLELGDSALYLCASSLEVGRVAEAFFGQGTRLTVV.

This clonotype was counted a few times. The chain combines TRBV7-8 with TRBJ2-5, with 11 bases lining up with TRBD1. Unmatched junction bases numbered 15, after V lost 8 bases and J lost 4 bases. From germline, CDR1 is SGHVS and CDR2 FQNEAQ. The CDR3 covers 17 residues. CDR3 sequence (DNA): TGTGCCAGCCGCGCATCCGGGACAGGGGGGTTGGGAGAGACCCAGTACTTC. Protein product: CASRASGTGGLGETQYF.

V usage is TRBV28 and J usage is TRBJ1-5; no definite D call. Deletions cut 3 bases from V and 4 bases from J, with 16 bases between. CDR3 length: 16 residues. Germline V gene lookup returns CDR1 MDHEN and CDR2 SYDVKM. This CDR3 reads CASSFPGSSPNQPQHF. The CDR3 DNA reads TGTGCCAGCAGTTTTCCTGGGAGTTCGCCAAATCAGCCCCAGCATTTT.

This chain links TRBV6-5 with TRBJ2-1; TRBD1 or TRBD2 may be the D gene (5 bases each). This CDR3 spans 16 amino acids. Per germline, CDR1 MNHEY and CDR2 SVGAGI. Trimming pared 6 bases from V and 5 bases from J, leaving 20 bases between. The CDR3, as DNA: TGTGCCAGCAGGCCGAGGGGCCTAACCCTCCACAATGAGCAGTTCTTC. Its translation is CASRPRGLTLHNEQFF.

Comment on this clonotype: One end of the junction is discordant with germline, which a read error may explain. V gene TRBV7-7 combines with J gene TRBJ2-3, with a possible D match to TRBD2 (6 bases). Per germline, CDR1 SSHAT and CDR2 FNYEAQ (reference sequence). The CDR3 contains 15 residues. CDR3 coding DNA: TGTGCTAGCACCCAGGGACTCGGGAGCACAGATACGCAGTATTTT. Its translation is CASTQGLGSTDTQYF.

This clonotype was counted a single time. J is TRBJ1-2 and V is TRBV5-1; D is uncertain. This CDR3 is built from 13 residues. Trimming took 0 bases from V and 6 from J, leaving 9 bases between them. Germline assignment: CDR1 SGHRS and CDR2 YFSETQ. CDR3 amino acids: CASSLGPRDGYTF. The CDR3 coding sequence is TGCGCCAGCAGCTTGGGGCCAAGAGATGGCTACACCTTC. The variable domain in full, with the rest retrieved from reference TRBV5-1 and TRBJ1-2, is KAGVTQTPRYLIKTRGQQVTLSCSPISGHRSVSWYQQTPGQGLQFLFEYFSETQRNKGNFPGRFSGRQFSNSRSEMNVSTLELGDSALYLCASSLGPRDGYTFGSGTRLTVV.

Only a few counts were recorded for this clonotype. The gene calls are TRBV7-2 and TRBJ2-3; D uncertain. Trimming took off 5 bases at V and 14 bases at J, with 20 bases between the two ends. The CDR3 covers 13 residues. The germline gives CDR1 SGHTA, CDR2 FQGNSA. CDR3 in amino acids: CASSVEGHRYAYF. The CDR3 DNA follows: TGTGCCAGCAGCGTAGAAGGGCACAGATACGCGTATTTT.

For this clonotype: The junction and the germline gene differ at one end; a read error may be behind it. V usage is TRBV10-3 and J usage is TRBJ2-5, with D tentatively TRBD2 (6 bases). The CDR3 length is 12 residues. Germline CDR1 ENHRY, CDR2 SYGVKD. The CDR3 DNA reads TGTTCCATCCGGGACGGCGGGACGCGGGAGTACTTC. It is translated as CSIRDGGTREYF.

The chain couples TRBV20-1 to TRBJ2-3; TRBD2 matches 7 bases. J was trimmed by 6 bases and V by 1 base; bases with no gene match: 13. Germline V gene data show CDR1 as DFQATT and CDR2 as SNEGSKA (reference sequence). The CDR3 is 16 residues long. The CDR3 sequence: CSARGGLRDYTDTQYF. The CDR3, as DNA: TGCAGTGCTAGAGGCGGCTTGCGGGACTACACGGATACGCAGTATTTT.

This clonotype was found a few times. This rearrangement joins TRBV12-3 or TRBV12-4 to TRBJ2-3, with D perhaps TRBD2 (5 bases). The CDR3 is 18 residues long. V was shortened by 6 bases and J by 0 bases, with 22 bases between the two germline ends. The CDR3: CASSPRLLVGGSTDTQYF. DNA for the CDR3: TGTGCCAGCAGCCCAAGGCTTCTAGTGGGCGGGAGCACAGATACGCAGTATTTT.

J is TRBJ2-1 and V is TRBV29-1, with 8 bases aligning to TRBD2. The J call may not be correct, given that the DNA end is closer to TRBJ2-7. The length of the CDR3 is 12 residues. CDR1 and CDR2 (germline): SQVTM, ANQGSEA. CDR3 loop: CSGGLAANEQYF. CDR3 in DNA: TGCAGCGGCGGACTAGCCGCCAATGAGCAGTACTTC.

This clonotype has more than one count but fewer than ten. This chain connects TRBV20-1 to TRBJ2-5, with 10 bases aligning to TRBD2. V trimming: 2 bases; J trimming: 5 bases; junction bases outside the gene matches: 8. The CDR3 has 15 residues. Germline CDR1 and CDR2: DFQATT and SNEGSKA (reference sequence). DNA for the CDR3: TGCAGTGCTAGACGCCCAGCGGGAGGGAAGGAGACCCAGTACTTC. Amino acids: CSARRPAGGKETQYF.

V usage is TRBV5-5 and J usage is TRBJ2-7; 9 bases fit TRBD2. The better agreement between TRBJ2-5 and the DNA end casts doubt on the J call. This CDR3 comprises 15 residues. Per germline, CDR1 SGHKS and CDR2 YYEKEE (reference sequence). CDR3 bases: TGTGCCAGCAGCTTGGTCTGGCGGGAGGGCCGGACCCAGTACTTC. Protein sequence: CASSLVWREGRTQYF.

This clonotype was recorded a few times. The chain has TRBV12-3 or TRBV12-4 and TRBJ2-4; D remains ambiguous. The ends were cut back, 3 bases at V and 8 bases at J, with 5 bases in the middle. The CDR3 sequence is 11 residues long. DNA of the CDR3: TGTGCCAGCAGTTTCGGCGACATTCAGTACTTC. It translates to CASSFGDIQYF.

Only a few counts were recorded for this clonotype. The chain has TRBV5-6 and TRBJ2-3; no reliable D call. The CDR3 length is 16 residues. V shed 0 bases and J shed 3 bases, with 14 bases lying between them. Germline values: CDR1 SGHDT, CDR2 YYEEEE. The CDR3 loop is CASSLEPVVGTDTQYF. For the CDR3, the DNA is TGTGCCAGCAGCTTGGAACCGGTGGTGGGGACAGATACGCAGTATTTT.

CDR3 loop: CASRSGGAGGGEQFF. As DNA, the CDR3 is TGTGCCAGCCGCTCAGGAGGAGCGGGAGGTGGTGAGCAGTTCTTC. The chain is built from TRBV28 and TRBJ2-1, with 9 bases matching TRBD2. V gave up 8 bases and J gave up 9 bases; unmatched junction bases: 14. Looked up from germline, CDR1 is MDHEN and CDR2 is SYDVKM. This CDR3 spans 15 amino acids.

V gene TRBV27 combines with J gene TRBJ2-1; no definite D call. This CDR3 is built from 13 residues. With 4 bases removed from V and 10 bases from J, the gap between germline ends came to 14 bases. The V gene's germline CDR1 is MNHEY and CDR2 SMNVEV (reference sequence). The CDR3 region is CASSYGPGEEQFF. CDR3 nucleotide sequence: TGTGCCAGCAGTTATGGGCCAGGCGAGGAGCAGTTCTTC.